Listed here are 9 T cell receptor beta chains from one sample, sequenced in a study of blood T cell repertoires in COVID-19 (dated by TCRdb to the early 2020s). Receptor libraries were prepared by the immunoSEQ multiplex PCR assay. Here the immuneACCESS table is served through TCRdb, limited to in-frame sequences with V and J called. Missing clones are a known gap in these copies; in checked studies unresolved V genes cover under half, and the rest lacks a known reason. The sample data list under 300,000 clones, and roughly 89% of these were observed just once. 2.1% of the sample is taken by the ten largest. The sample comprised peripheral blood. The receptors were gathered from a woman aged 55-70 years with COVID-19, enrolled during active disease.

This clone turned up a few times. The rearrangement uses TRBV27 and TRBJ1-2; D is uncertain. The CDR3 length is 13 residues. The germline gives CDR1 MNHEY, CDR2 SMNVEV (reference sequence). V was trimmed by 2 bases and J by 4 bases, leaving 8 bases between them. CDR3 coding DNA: TGTGCCAGCAGTTTACACGGACTCTATGGCTACACCTTC. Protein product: CASSLHGLYGYTF.

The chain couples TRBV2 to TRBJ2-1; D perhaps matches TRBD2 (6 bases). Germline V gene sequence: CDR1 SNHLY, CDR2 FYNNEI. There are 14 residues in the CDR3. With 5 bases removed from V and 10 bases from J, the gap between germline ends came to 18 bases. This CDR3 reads CASSFTGLKTEQFF. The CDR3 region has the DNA TGTGCCAGCAGTTTTACGGGACTCAAAACCGAGCAGTTCTTC.

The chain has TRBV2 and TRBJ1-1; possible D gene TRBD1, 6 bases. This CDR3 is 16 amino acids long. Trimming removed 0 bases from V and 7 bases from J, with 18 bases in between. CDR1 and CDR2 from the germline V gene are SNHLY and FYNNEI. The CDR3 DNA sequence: TGTGCCAGCAGTGAAGCGCCGACCCGGGACATGGGTGAAGCTTTCTTT. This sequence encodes CASSEAPTRDMGEAFF. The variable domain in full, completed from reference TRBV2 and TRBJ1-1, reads EPEVTQTPSHQVTQMGQEVILRCVPISNHLYFYWYRQILGQKVEFLVSFYNNEISEKSEIFDDQFSVERPDGSNFTLKIRSTKLEDSAMYFCASSEAPTRDMGEAFFGQGTRLTVV.

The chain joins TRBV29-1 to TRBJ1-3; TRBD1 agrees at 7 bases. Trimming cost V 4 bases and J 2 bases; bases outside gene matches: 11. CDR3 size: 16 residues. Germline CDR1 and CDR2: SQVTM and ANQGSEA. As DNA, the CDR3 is TGCAGCGTTGTGGCACGGCCCGGACAGGCTGGAAACACCATATATTTT. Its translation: CSVVARPGQAGNTIYF.

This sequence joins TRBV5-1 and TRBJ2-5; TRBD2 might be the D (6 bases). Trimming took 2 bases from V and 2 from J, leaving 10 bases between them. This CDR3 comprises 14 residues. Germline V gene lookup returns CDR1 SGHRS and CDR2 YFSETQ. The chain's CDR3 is CASSLGGSQETQYF. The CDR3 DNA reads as TGCGCCAGCAGCTTAGGAGGGTCACAAGAGACCCAGTACTTC.

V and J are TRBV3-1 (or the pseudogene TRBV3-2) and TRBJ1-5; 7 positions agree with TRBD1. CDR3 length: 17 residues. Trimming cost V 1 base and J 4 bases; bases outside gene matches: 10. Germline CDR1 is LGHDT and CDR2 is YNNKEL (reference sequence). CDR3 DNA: TGTGCCAGCAGCCAAGCCGCGCGGACAGGAACGAATCAGCCCCAGCATTTT. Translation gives CASSQAARTGTNQPQHF.

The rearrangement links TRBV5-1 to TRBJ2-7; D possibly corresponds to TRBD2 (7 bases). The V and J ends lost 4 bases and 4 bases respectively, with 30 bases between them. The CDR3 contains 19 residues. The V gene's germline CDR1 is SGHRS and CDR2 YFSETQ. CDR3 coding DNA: TGCGCCAGCAGCCTCACGTTGGGGGGGGGCAGTCGTTCCCCTTACGAGCAGTACTTC. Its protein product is CASSLTLGGGSRSPYEQYF.

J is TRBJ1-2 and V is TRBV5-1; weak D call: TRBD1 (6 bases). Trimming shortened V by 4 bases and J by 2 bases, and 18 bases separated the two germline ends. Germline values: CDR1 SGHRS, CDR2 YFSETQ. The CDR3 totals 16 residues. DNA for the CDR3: TGCGCCAGCAGCAGGACAGCACACCTCTCCAACTATGGCTACACCTTC. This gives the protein CASSRTAHLSNYGYTF.

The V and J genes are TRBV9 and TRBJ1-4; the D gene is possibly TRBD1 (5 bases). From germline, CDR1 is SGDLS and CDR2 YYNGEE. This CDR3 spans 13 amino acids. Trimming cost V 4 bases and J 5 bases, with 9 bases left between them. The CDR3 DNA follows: TGTGCCAGCAGCAAGGCAGGGAATGAAAAACTGTTTTTT. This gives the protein CASSKAGNEKLFF.